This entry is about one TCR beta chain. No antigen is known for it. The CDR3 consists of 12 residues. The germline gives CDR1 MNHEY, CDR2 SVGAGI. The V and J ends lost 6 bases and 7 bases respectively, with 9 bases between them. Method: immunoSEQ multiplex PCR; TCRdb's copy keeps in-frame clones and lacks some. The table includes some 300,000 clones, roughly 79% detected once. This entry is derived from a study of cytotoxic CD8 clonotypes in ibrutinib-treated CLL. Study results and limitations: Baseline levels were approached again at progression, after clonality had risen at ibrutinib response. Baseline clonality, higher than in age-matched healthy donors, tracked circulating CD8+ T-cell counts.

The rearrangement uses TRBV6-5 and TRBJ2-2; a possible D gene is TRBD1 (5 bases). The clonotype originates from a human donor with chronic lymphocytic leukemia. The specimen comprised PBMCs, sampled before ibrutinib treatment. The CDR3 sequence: CASRGPVGELFF. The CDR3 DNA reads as TGTGCCAGCAGGGGGCCCGTCGGGGAGCTGTTTTTT.